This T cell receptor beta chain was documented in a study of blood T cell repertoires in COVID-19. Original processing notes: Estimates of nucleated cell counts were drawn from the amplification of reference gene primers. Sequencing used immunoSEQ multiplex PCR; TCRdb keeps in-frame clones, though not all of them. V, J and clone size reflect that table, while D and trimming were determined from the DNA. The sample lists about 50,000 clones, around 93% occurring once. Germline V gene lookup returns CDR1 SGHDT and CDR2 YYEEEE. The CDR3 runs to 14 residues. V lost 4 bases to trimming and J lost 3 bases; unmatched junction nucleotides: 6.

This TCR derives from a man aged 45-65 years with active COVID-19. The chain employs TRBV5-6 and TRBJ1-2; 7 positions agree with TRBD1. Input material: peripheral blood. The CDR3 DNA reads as TGTGCCAGCAGCGCCCAACAGGGGCACTATGGCTACACCTTC. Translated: CASSAQQGHYGYTF.